The rows below give T cell receptor beta chains drawn from one sample of a study of blood T cell repertoires in COVID-19. The data were produced by immunoSEQ multiplex PCR, yet TCRdb's version contains in-frame clones alone and is incomplete. The data contain about 140,000 clones, around four fifths of them singletons. The sequencing sample was made of peripheral blood. These receptors all come from a woman of 80 years or more with acute or convalescent COVID-19. The CDR3 runs from the conserved cysteine through the conserved F or W. D genes are given only for firm matches. Only some rows state a clone size, as once, few, many or a class for expanded clones.

v_call,d_call,clone_size,j_call,cdr3_aa,cdr3_nt
TRBV29-1,-,-,TRBJ2-7,CSVVDRRGYEQYF,TGCAGCGTTGTGGACAGACGTGGCTACGAGCAGTACTTC
TRBV3-1/TRBV3-2,TRBD1,-,TRBJ2-5,CASSIRQGAWETQYF,TGTGCCAGCAGTATTCGACAGGGGGCGTGGGAGACCCAGTACTTC
TRBV19,-,-,TRBJ2-2,CASSWIQGTGELFF,TGTGCCAGTAGCTGGATCCAGGGGACCGGGGAGCTGTTTTTT
TRBV28,-,few,TRBJ2-7,CATGGSPYEQYF,TGTGCCACCGGAGGATCTCCCTACGAGCAGTACTTC
TRBV27,-,-,TRBJ2-3,CASSQNGDTQYF,TGTGCCAGCAGTCAAAACGGGGATACGCAGTATTTT
TRBV28,TRBD1,-,TRBJ2-7,CASSSAGQGASYEQYF,TGTGCCAGCAGTTCCGCCGGACAGGGGGCCTCCTACGAGCAGTACTTC
TRBV19,-,-,TRBJ1-1,CASILNPNTEAFF,TGTGCCAGTATACTCAACCCGAACACTGAAGCTTTCTTT
TRBV29-1,TRBD1,-,TRBJ2-4,CSALTGGGNIQYF,TGCAGCGCCCTGACAGGGGGCGGAAACATTCAGTACTTC
TRBV18,-,few,TRBJ1-5,CASSPGGDGNQPQHF,TGTGCCAGCTCACCAGGAGGGGATGGCAATCAGCCCCAGCATTTT
TRBV28,TRBD2,-,TRBJ2-7,CASRTSGRNEQYF,TGTGCCAGCAGAACTAGCGGGAGGAACGAGCAGTACTTC
TRBV10-3,-,-,TRBJ2-3,CASWARSTDTQYF,TGTGCCAGCTGGGCCCGGAGCACAGATACGCAGTATTTT
TRBV3-1/TRBV3-2,-,few,TRBJ1-2,CASSQESLLDYGYTF,TGTGCCAGCAGCCAAGAAAGCCTGCTCGACTATGGCTACACCTTC
TRBV12-3/TRBV12-4,-,-,TRBJ1-1,CASSLQANTEAFF,TGTGCCAGCAGTTTACAGGCCAACACTGAAGCTTTCTTT
TRBV6-1,-,-,TRBJ2-1,CASSESREQFF,TGTGCCAGCAGTGAATCCAGAGAGCAGTTCTTC
TRBV2,TRBD1,-,TRBJ1-2,CASSDVGQWYGYTF,TGTGCCAGCAGTGATGTGGGACAGTGGTATGGCTACACCTTC
TRBV7-3,-,-,TRBJ1-2,CASSLTPTDYGYTF,TGTGCCAGCAGCTTAACGCCCACGGACTATGGCTACACCTTC
TRBV10-3,-,few,TRBJ2-7,CAISATHYEQYF,TGTGCCATCAGTGCCACACACTACGAGCAGTACTTC
TRBV6-5,-,-,TRBJ2-7,CASKSQGGLEEYF,TGTGCCAGCAAGTCACAGGGTGGACTAGAAGAGTACTTC
TRBV19,TRBD1,-,TRBJ2-1,CASSIAGGIYNEQFF,TGTGCCAGTAGTATAGCAGGGGGAATCTACAATGAGCAGTTCTTC
TRBV28,TRBD1,-,TRBJ1-3,CASSFRHQGAGTGNTIYF,TGTGCCAGCAGTTTCCGCCACCAGGGGGCAGGTACTGGAAACACCATATATTTT
TRBV29-1,-,-,TRBJ1-1,CSVGSGGAGTEAFF,TGCAGCGTCGGGTCGGGGGGGGCCGGCACTGAAGCTTTCTTT
TRBV7-9,TRBD2,-,TRBJ2-2,CASSRWRGGTGELFF,TGTGCCAGCAGCCGGTGGCGGGGGGGCACCGGGGAGCTGTTTTTT
TRBV5-1,-,once,TRBJ1-1,CASSLWTGDTEAFF,TGCGCCAGCAGCTTATGGACTGGGGACACTGAAGCTTTCTTT
TRBV10-3,TRBD2,-,TRBJ2-1,CAISESGKGISGRAIQFF,TGTGCCATCAGTGAGTCGGGCAAGGGAATTAGCGGGAGGGCGATTCAGTTCTTC
TRBV7-3,-,-,TRBJ1-1,CASSLTSSPGQSGKAFF,TGTGCCAGCAGCTTAACGTCTTCCCCTGGACAGTCGGGGAAAGCTTTCTTT
TRBV3-1/TRBV3-2,-,few,TRBJ1-1,CASSQDWSAEAFF,TGTGCCAGCAGCCAAGACTGGTCAGCTGAAGCTTTCTTT
TRBV6-6,-,-,TRBJ2-7,CASSSTGYSYEQYF,TGTGCCAGCAGCTCTACCGGGTACTCCTACGAGCAGTACTTC
TRBV21-1,-,-,TRBJ2-5,CASNPGGQRPKTGQETQYF,TGTGCCAGCAACCCCGGGGGGCAGCGGCCGAAGACGGGTCAAGAGACCCAGTACTTC
TRBV6-5,-,-,TRBJ1-5,CASSRHVGQPQHF,TGTGCCAGCAGCCGACACGTCGGTCAGCCCCAGCATTTT
TRBV28,-,once,TRBJ2-2,CASSLASTGELFF,TGTGCCAGCAGCTTAGCGAGCACCGGGGAGCTGTTTTTT
TRBV30,-,-,TRBJ1-6,CAWTPPYTGRNSPLHF,TGTGCCTGGACCCCACCGTATACAGGTCGTAATTCACCCCTCCACTTT
TRBV4-1,TRBD1,-,TRBJ2-3,CASSRPPKQGVTDTQYF,TGCGCCAGCAGCCGCCCTCCCAAGCAGGGGGTAACAGATACGCAGTATTTT
TRBV30,-,-,TRBJ1-2,CAWRGWGRQYGYTF,TGTGCCTGGAGAGGGTGGGGCAGACAATATGGCTACACCTTC
TRBV28,-,-,TRBJ2-7,CASSLPYSSYEQYF,TGTGCCAGCAGTTTACCCTATAGCTCCTACGAGCAGTACTTC
TRBV13,TRBD2,-,TRBJ2-5,CASSLPSGGAGKTQYF,TGTGCCAGCAGCTTACCTAGCGGGGGGGCCGGGAAGACCCAGTACTTC
TRBV4-1,-,-,TRBJ1-2,CASSQVEQGGYTF,TGCGCCAGCAGCCAAGTTGAGCAGGGGGGCTACACCTTC
TRBV7-8,TRBD1,few,TRBJ2-1,CASSLGLRGRRVGRSYNEQFF,TGTGCCAGCAGCTTAGGTCTCAGGGGGCGCAGGGTCGGGCGGTCCTACAATGAGCAGTTCTTC
TRBV19,-,-,TRBJ1-1,CASSIDGGENTEAFF,TGTGCCAGTAGTATTGATGGAGGGGAGAACACTGAAGCTTTCTTT
TRBV7-3,-,-,TRBJ1-2,CASSPGNGGYTF,TGTGCCAGCAGTCCGGGGAATGGTGGCTACACCTTC
TRBV7-2,-,-,TRBJ2-3,CASSLGGRSTDTQYF,TGTGCCAGCAGCTTAGGGGGGAGGAGTACAGATACGCAGTATTTT
TRBV18,-,-,TRBJ1-2,CASSPAADYGYTF,TGTGCCAGCTCACCAGCGGCGGACTATGGCTACACCTTC
TRBV7-9,-,-,TRBJ1-2,CASSPSDSGIGYTF,TGTGCCAGCAGCCCTAGCGACTCAGGAATCGGCTACACCTTC
TRBV9,TRBD1,-,TRBJ2-7,CASSVGGQGAEQYF,TGTGCCAGCAGCGTAGGTGGACAGGGGGCCGAGCAGTACTTC
TRBV10-3,-,-,TRBJ2-7,CASRETGNYEQYF,TGTGCCTCACGGGAGACGGGGAACTACGAGCAGTACTTC
TRBV6-1,-,-,TRBJ1-2,CASSRLSGYTF,TGTGCCAGCAGCCGCCTGAGTGGCTACACCTTC
TRBV2,-,few,TRBJ2-3,CASTIAWGTDTQYF,TGTGCCAGCACAATAGCGTGGGGCACAGATACGCAGTATTTT
TRBV24-1,TRBD1,once,TRBJ1-1,CATSDTRTGSTEAFF,TGTGCCACCAGTGATACAAGGACAGGGAGCACTGAAGCTTTCTTT
TRBV2,-,few,TRBJ1-1,CASSPQSNTEAFF,TGTGCCAGCAGCCCACAGAGTAACACTGAAGCTTTCTTT
TRBV27,TRBD1,-,TRBJ1-1,CASSWGQVPRNEAFF,TGTGCCAGCAGTTGGGGACAGGTCCCAAGAAATGAAGCTTTCTTT
TRBV7-9,TRBD1,-,TRBJ1-2,CASSLAGTANYGYTF,TGTGCCAGCAGCTTAGCAGGGACAGCTAACTATGGCTACACCTTC
TRBV5-1,TRBD2,-,TRBJ2-1,CASSPTSAFYNEQFF,TGCGCCAGCAGCCCGACTAGCGCTTTCTACAATGAGCAGTTCTTC
TRBV28,TRBD2,-,TRBJ2-7,CASTPGRGRDEQYF,TGTGCCAGCACCCCCGGACGGGGGAGGGACGAGCAGTACTTC
TRBV2,TRBD2,-,TRBJ2-1,CASWGGSTSYNEQFF,TGTGCCAGCTGGGGCGGGAGCACGAGTTACAATGAGCAGTTCTTC
TRBV10-2,TRBD1,-,TRBJ2-5,CASRDPGGQETQYF,TGCGCCAGCAGAGATCCAGGGGGCCAAGAGACCCAGTACTTC
TRBV4-2,-,-,TRBJ1-1,CASSQGEYGTEAFF,TGTGCCAGCAGCCAAGGAGAGTACGGCACTGAAGCTTTCTTT
TRBV7-3,TRBD2,-,TRBJ2-5,CASSRLAGNQETQYF,TGTGCCAGCAGCCGCCTAGCGGGGAACCAAGAGACCCAGTACTTC
TRBV5-1,TRBD2,-,TRBJ2-6,CASSLRLAASGANVLTF,TGCGCCAGCAGCTTGCGGCTAGCGGCTTCTGGGGCCAACGTCCTGACTTTC
TRBV4-1,-,-,TRBJ1-6,CASSSGGYNSPLHF,TGCGCCAGCAGTTCCGGAGGGTATAATTCACCCCTCCACTTT
TRBV5-1,TRBD1,-,TRBJ2-1,CASTAGGFAQGQFF,TGCGCCAGCACCGCAGGGGGTTTCGCGCAGGGGCAGTTCTTC
TRBV5-4,-,-,TRBJ2-3,CASSLGASGDTQYF,TGTGCCAGCAGCCTGGGGGCGTCAGGAGATACGCAGTATTTT